This T cell receptor beta chain was recovered during a study of tumor-infiltrating lymphocytes in primary liver carcinoma. Extraction also yielded germline DNA, while blood RNA was obtained from unsorted whole blood. A note on this clonotype: Its antigen is not identified.

The germline V gene encodes CDR1 MDHEN and CDR2 SYDVKM. CDR3 length: 16 residues. The V segment lost 5 bases and the J segment 2 bases; nucleotides outside the gene matches: 9. Whole-study results and caveats: Researchers found tumor-adjacent and tumor-blood pairs overlapped less than tumor region pairs. The difference in top-250-clone fraction between tumors and blood was significant, favoring tumors (p = 0.039).

A constant-region primer served to make TCR beta cDNA from around 540 ng total RNA. Amplification in three nested multiplex PCR rounds with slightly modified ARM-PCR gave rise to TCR beta libraries. For around 9 cycles apiece, the opening two PCR rounds ran with TRBV1-TRBV30 forward primers and a C-beta reverse primer. Each CDR3 protein gets one entry after TCRdb re-called the multiplex PCR reads with MiXCR. This repertoire shows approximately 330,000 distinct CDR3 sequences, approximately 64% found once; its top ten account for about 6.5%. This clonotype was obtained from a man between 35 and 55 years old with primary liver carcinoma and hepatitis B virus infection. The chain joins TRBV28 to TRBJ2-1; TRBD1 aligns across 7 bases. The sample was peripheral blood. The CDR3 reads CASSPGGTGTYNEQFF. The CDR3 DNA reads TGTGCCAGCAGTCCAGGGGGTACAGGAACCTACAATGAGCAGTTCTTC.